This T cell receptor (beta chain) was obtained from a study of blood T cell repertoires in COVID-19. Sequencing was performed with immunoSEQ multiplex PCR; in TCRdb, only in-frame clones are kept and a portion is missing. The sample carries about 280,000 clones, approximately 85% recorded once. The CDR3 totals 15 residues. Trimming removed 6 bases from V and 4 bases from J, with 18 bases in between. Germline CDR1 MNHEY, CDR2 SVGEGT. This clone was counted between two and nine times. Sequenced: peripheral blood. The source is a man aged 45-65 years with active or convalescent COVID-19. The chain joins TRBV6-2 or TRBV6-3 to TRBJ2-5; unclear D gene. The CDR3 bases are TGTGCCAGCAGCCACGCAGGCGCCTTTGGAGAGACCCAGTACTTC. Translated: CASSHAGAFGETQYF.